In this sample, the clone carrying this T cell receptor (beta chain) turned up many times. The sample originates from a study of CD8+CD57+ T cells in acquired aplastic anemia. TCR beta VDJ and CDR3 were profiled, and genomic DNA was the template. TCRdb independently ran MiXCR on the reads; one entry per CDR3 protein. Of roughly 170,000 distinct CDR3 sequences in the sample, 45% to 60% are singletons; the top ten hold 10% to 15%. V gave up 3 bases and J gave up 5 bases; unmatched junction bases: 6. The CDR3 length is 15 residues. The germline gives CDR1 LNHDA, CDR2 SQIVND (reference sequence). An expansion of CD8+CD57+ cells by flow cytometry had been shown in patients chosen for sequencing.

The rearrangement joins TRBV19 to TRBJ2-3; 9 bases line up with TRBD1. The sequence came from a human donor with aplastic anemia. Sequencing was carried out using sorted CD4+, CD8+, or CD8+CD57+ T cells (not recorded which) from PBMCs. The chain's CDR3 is CASSIRDRAGDTQYF. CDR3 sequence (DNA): TGTGCCAGTAGTATCCGGGACAGGGCAGGAGATACGCAGTATTTT.